Listed here are 3 T cell receptor beta chains from one sample, sequenced in a study of T cell responses to AZD1222 COVID-19 vaccine (TCRdb year 2021). The library came from the immunoSEQ multiplex PCR assay. The table was pulled from immuneACCESS by TCRdb, which kept in-frame rearrangements only. Such tables lose some clones; where checked, under half of the loss comes from unresolved V genes, and the rest has no known cause. The sample data list roughly 120,000 clones, and roughly 94% of these were observed just once. The ten largest account for approximately 6.3% of the sample. Interpreted using the paper, the time point label stands for: baseline before first vaccination. Sequenced here: peripheral blood, sampled on day 0 of AZD1222 vaccination. The receptors come from an adult in good health.

The CDR3 region is CASRNGGNLNTEAFF. Here the CDR3 DNA reads TGTGCCAGCAGAAATGGGGGGAACCTGAACACTGAAGCTTTCTTT. The chain uses TRBV11-2 and TRBJ1-1, with a possible D match to TRBD1 (5 bases). The V end was cut by 6 bases, the J end by 0 bases, with 14 bases between. The CDR3 has 15 residues. Germline V lookup: CDR1 SGHAT, CDR2 FQNNGV.

This chain joins TRBV6-5 and TRBJ2-3; tentative D call: TRBD2 (5 bases). The germline CDR1 and CDR2 sequences are MNHEY and SVGAGI. Trimming cost V 8 bases and J 5 bases, with 17 bases left between them. This CDR3 comprises 14 residues. The CDR3 spells CASRGGLTLDTQYF. CDR3 nucleotide sequence: TGTGCCAGCCGGGGTGGGCTCACCCTAGATACGCAGTATTTT.

This clone was counted a single time. V gene TRBV18 combines with J gene TRBJ2-1, with D uncertain. CDR3 size: 12 residues. V lost 0 bases, J lost 9 bases, and 6 bases lay in between. Germline V gives CDR1 KGHSH, CDR2 LQKENI. CDR3 DNA sequence: TGTGCCAGCTCACCACCGTCGGCTGAGCAGTTCTTC. Translated: CASSPPSAEQFF.